This is a list of T cell receptor beta chains from one sample in a study of regulatory T cells in long-lasting Graves disease. TCRdb independently ran MiXCR on the multiplex PCR reads; one entry per CDR3 protein. Among 350,000 to 500,000 distinct CDR3 sequences listed, around 15% were seen once. The data also belong to a second study, concerning T cells in Graves' hyperthyroidism and ophthalmopathy.

Sequenced material: peripheral blood mononuclear cells (PBMCs), taken at new diagnosis, from a patient treated with antithyroid drugs. The receptors were gathered from a woman in her late teens or twenties with Graves disease. Both conserved end residues are part of each CDR3. The order of the fields is J gene, D gene, V gene, clone size, CDR3 DNA, CDR3 protein. A D gene is named only where the DNA matches it firmly. Clone sizes are given selectively: once, few, many, or a class where the clone is expanded.

TRBJ2-7,NA,TRBV3-1,NA,TGTGCCAGCAGCCGGAGCGCCGGGGGGCAGTACTTC,CASSRSAGGQYF
TRBJ2-5,TRBD2,TRBV9,NA,TGTGCCAGCAGCAAAGGACTAGCGGGAGTGGCAGAGACCCAGTACTTC,CASSKGLAGVAETQYF
TRBJ2-5,TRBD2,TRBV28,many,TGTGCCAGCAGTTTAAGTTCGGGTTTAGCGGGAGGGATACGAGAGACCCAGTACTTC,CASSLSSGLAGGIRETQYF
TRBJ2-3,TRBD2,TRBV29-1,few,TGCAGCGTGAGCGGGAGAGGGGGAACAGATACGCAGTATTTT,CSVSGRGGTDTQYF
TRBJ2-2,NA,TRBV5-1,few,TGCGCCAGCAGCGCTGATAACACCGGGGAGCTGTTTTTT,CASSADNTGELFF
TRBJ2-3,NA,TRBV7-2,many,TGTGCCAGCAGCTTAGTACACACAGATACGCAGTATTTT,CASSLVHTDTQYF
TRBJ1-1,NA,TRBV18,many,TGTGCCAGCTCCCCTCTCCCGGGGCTGGAGAACACTGAAGCTTTCTTT,CASSPLPGLENTEAFF
TRBJ2-7,NA,TRBV27,NA,TGTGCCAGCAGTCCCCACACGGGCTCCTACGAGCAGTACTTC,CASSPHTGSYEQYF
TRBJ2-5,NA,TRBV7-9,many,TGTGCCAGCAGCGGACGCCACCAGAACAGGGAGCAAGAGACCCAGTACTTC,CASSGRHQNREQETQYF
TRBJ2-1,TRBD1,TRBV7-3,few,TGTGCCAGCAGCCTACGACCAGGGGACAGGGGGCAAAGTGAGCAGTTCTTC,CASSLRPGDRGQSEQFF
TRBJ2-3,NA,TRBV4-2,NA,TGTGCCAGCAGCCAAGTCCCGGCGGGACCTAGCACAGATACGCAGTATTTT,CASSQVPAGPSTDTQYF
TRBJ2-3,TRBD1,TRBV28,NA,TGTGCCAGCGGACTGGGGGGGGACAGGGGGCGCGCAGATACGCAGTATTTT,CASGLGGDRGRADTQYF
TRBJ2-7,TRBD1,TRBV6-5,NA,TGTGCCAGCAGTTACTCCTTTAGGGACAGGGGGCATATGCAGTACTTC,CASSYSFRDRGHMQYF
TRBJ2-1,TRBD2,TRBV20-1,NA,TGCAGTGCTCGACTAGCGGGAGGTACCAGTGAGCAGTTCTTC,CSARLAGGTSEQFF
TRBJ2-2,TRBD2,TRBV12-3/TRBV12-4,NA,TGTGCCAGCAGTCAGCTACTAGCGGGAGCCACCGGGGAGCTGTTTTTT,CASSQLLAGATGELFF
TRBJ2-7,NA,TRBV12-3/TRBV12-4,many,TGTGCCAGCAGTTTGCGGGGCGACAGTTCCGAGCAGTACTTC,CASSLRGDSSEQYF
TRBJ2-2,NA,TRBV2,once,TGTGCCAGCAATCGGGTCCTGGGGGTCTCCGGGGAGCTGTTTTTT,CASNRVLGVSGELFF
TRBJ1-2,NA,TRBV25-1,few,TGTGCCAGCAGTGATTCCAGCTATGGCTACACCTTC,CASSDSSYGYTF
TRBJ2-2,NA,TRBV12-3/TRBV12-4,few,TGTGCCAGCACTCTATCAGGGGTAAACACCGGGGAGCTGTTTTTT,CASTLSGVNTGELFF
TRBJ2-1,NA,TRBV9,few,TGTGCCAGCAGCGTAGACGGGAATGAGCAGTTCTTC,CASSVDGNEQFF
TRBJ2-1,NA,TRBV4-1,NA,TGCGCCAGCAGCCAAGTTAGAGCTGTCGATGAGCAGTTCTTC,CASSQVRAVDEQFF
TRBJ2-6,TRBD1,TRBV27,once,TGTGCCAGCGGAACAGGGGCCTCTGGGGCCAACGTCCTGACTTTC,CASGTGASGANVLTF
TRBJ2-7,TRBD1,TRBV28,many,TGTGCCAGCAGTCCCGGGGACAGGACCTCCTACGAGCAGTACTTC,CASSPGDRTSYEQYF
TRBJ2-2,NA,TRBV20-1,few,TGCAGTGCTAGAGCGGGAGTGGTTGACACCGGGGAGCTGTTTTTT,CSARAGVVDTGELFF
TRBJ2-7,NA,TRBV6-1,few,TGTGCCAGCCCTGTAACGGCAGACTCCTACGAGCAGTACTTC,CASPVTADSYEQYF
TRBJ2-2,NA,TRBV5-1,many,TGCGCCAGCAGCTTGGACAGGTCTGAAACCGGGGAGCTGTTTTTT,CASSLDRSETGELFF
TRBJ1-6,NA,TRBV7-3,NA,TGTGCCAGCATTTCTCAGAACTCCTCCTATAATTCACCCCTCCACTTT,CASISQNSSYNSPLHF
TRBJ1-6,NA,TRBV13,few,TGTGCCAGCAGCCACGGACAGACCGACAATTCACCCCTCCACTTT,CASSHGQTDNSPLHF
TRBJ2-2,TRBD2,TRBV5-8,few,TGTGCCAGCAGCTTGGCCGGGAGGGCGTTCGGGGAGCTGTTTTTT,CASSLAGRAFGELFF
TRBJ1-1,NA,TRBV13,many,TGTGCCAGCAGCTTAGTGGGGTCGTCTGAAGCTTTCTTT,CASSLVGSSEAFF
TRBJ2-5,TRBD2,TRBV29-1,few,TGCAGCGTTCTTAGGACTAGCGGAGCTGGAGAGACCCAGTACTTC,CSVLRTSGAGETQYF
TRBJ2-7,TRBD2,TRBV13,few,TGTGCCAGCAGCTCTACGGGACTAGCGTCCCGATACTCCTACGAGCAGTACTTC,CASSSTGLASRYSYEQYF
TRBJ2-5,NA,TRBV7-2,few,TGTGCCAGCAGCCCCTCCTATGTGAGGGGGGAGACCCAGTACTTC,CASSPSYVRGETQYF
TRBJ2-2,TRBD2,TRBV9,few,TGTGCCAGCAGCCAAGGGACTAGTTTGTTTCCCGGGGAGCTGTTTTTT,CASSQGTSLFPGELFF
TRBJ2-1,NA,TRBV5-4,NA,TGTGCCAGCAGCCGACAGGGACTAGGGGGCAATGAGCAGTTCTTC,CASSRQGLGGNEQFF
TRBJ1-1,NA,TRBV29-1,many,TGCAGCTTCACATACTTGAACACTGAAGCTTTCTTT,CSFTYLNTEAFF
TRBJ1-1,NA,TRBV5-1,NA,TGCGCCAGCAGCTTGGGTCAGGGGAACGCTGAAGCTTTCTTT,CASSLGQGNAEAFF
TRBJ2-1,TRBD2,TRBV20-1,many,TGCAGTGCGACGGGACTAGCGGGAGCCCTCAATGAGCAGTTCTTC,CSATGLAGALNEQFF
TRBJ1-5,NA,TRBV28,NA,TGTGCCAGCAGGTCCCCTGAGCAGCCCCAGCATTTT,CASRSPEQPQHF
TRBJ2-1,TRBD2,TRBV7-2,NA,TGTGCCAGCAGCTTAGTCGGGACTAGCGGGAGGGGAGCCCATGAGCAGTTCTTC,CASSLVGTSGRGAHEQFF
TRBJ2-7,NA,TRBV4-1,few,TGCGCCAGCAGCCAAGAGCCGAGAGACCACGAGCAGTACTTC,CASSQEPRDHEQYF
TRBJ2-5,NA,TRBV11-2,few,TGTGCCAGCAGCTTAGATCATTATACAGGAGCCCAGGGGGAGACCCAGTACTTC,CASSLDHYTGAQGETQYF
TRBJ2-1,NA,TRBV7-2,many,TGTGCCAGCAGCTTACGGGCAGGGGCCTACAATGAGCAGTTCTTC,CASSLRAGAYNEQFF
TRBJ2-1,TRBD2,TRBV10-3,NA,TGTGCCATCAGTGAACGGGAGGATCAGTTCTTC,CAISEREDQFF
TRBJ2-7,TRBD1,TRBV6-1,many,TGTGCCAGCAGGGGGGACAGTTACTACGAGCAGTACTTC,CASRGDSYYEQYF
TRBJ2-2,NA,TRBV20-1,many,TGCAGTGCTAGGGGGGACGCCGCCACCGGGGAGCTGTTTTTT,CSARGDAATGELFF
TRBJ2-1,NA,TRBV27,NA,TGTGCCAGCAGTCTAAAGGGACTTTACAATGAGCAGTTCTTC,CASSLKGLYNEQFF
TRBJ2-1,NA,TRBV10-2,few,TGCGCCACGATGGGAGCTAGGGCCTACAATGAGCAGTTCTTC,CATMGARAYNEQFF
TRBJ2-7,NA,TRBV7-9,NA,TGTGCCAGCAGCGTTGAGGGGGGCTACGAGCAGTACTTC,CASSVEGGYEQYF
TRBJ2-3,TRBD2,TRBV7-2,many,TGTGCCAGCAGCTCACAGAGATCGCTAGCGGGAAGGCAAGATACGCAGTATTTT,CASSSQRSLAGRQDTQYF
TRBJ2-7,NA,TRBV20-1,few,TGCAGTGCTAGCCCAACTAGCAGGGTCTCCTACGAGCAGTACTTC,CSASPTSRVSYEQYF
TRBJ2-7,TRBD2,TRBV18,few,TGTGCCAGCTCACCAGGGCCGGGACTAACCAACGAGCAGTACTTC,CASSPGPGLTNEQYF
TRBJ2-3,TRBD2,TRBV30,many,TGTGCCTGGAAGACTAGCGGGACAGATACGCAGTATTTT,CAWKTSGTDTQYF
TRBJ2-1,NA,TRBV28,few,TGTGCCAGCAGTTCAGCGATCAGCTCCTACAATGAGCAGTTCTTC,CASSSAISSYNEQFF
TRBJ2-7,NA,TRBV6-1,many,TGTGCCAGCAGCCAGGGCTGGAGCTCCTACGAGCAGTACTTC,CASSQGWSSYEQYF
TRBJ1-6,NA,TRBV15,few,TGTGCCACCAGCAACAACTTTCCCGGGCAGGGGTATTCACCCCTCCACTTT,CATSNNFPGQGYSPLHF
TRBJ2-5,TRBD1,TRBV29-1,NA,TGCAGCGTTGGGGACAGCCTGCAGACCCAGTACTTC,CSVGDSLQTQYF
TRBJ2-3,NA,TRBV4-1,NA,TGCGCCAGCAGCCCGGCGGCAGGGGGCACAGATACGCAGTATTTT,CASSPAAGGTDTQYF
TRBJ1-2,TRBD1,TRBV19,few,TGTGCCAGTAGCCCGACAGGGGGCCGTAACTATGGCTACACCTTC,CASSPTGGRNYGYTF
TRBJ2-1,TRBD1,TRBV7-3,NA,TGTGCCAGCAGCTTAATGGCCCCCGGGACAGGGGGCAATGAGCAGTTCTTC,CASSLMAPGTGGNEQFF